This T cell receptor (beta chain) comes out of a study of T cells in Graves' hyperthyroidism and ophthalmopathy. Turning to the study itself: Pretreatment peripheral blood was obtained at initial diagnosis. Overall study results and limits: Expanded thyroid clonotypes (above 0.001) were mostly also found in blood.

As concerns this clonotype: Its antigen is not known.

V trimming: 4 bases; J trimming: 3 bases; junction bases outside the gene matches: 5. CDR1 MNHNS and CDR2 SASEGT come from the germline V gene. The CDR3 is 14 residues long. Patients showing uncontrolled infection, other autoimmune disease, pregnancy or lactation were ineligible. Researchers amplified the TCR beta CDR3 regions from RNA transcripts. The TCR CDR3 first-round RT-PCR relied on the HTBI primer set. TCRdb re-derived calls from the multiplex PCR reads in MiXCR, one entry per CDR3 protein. The sample includes 360,000 or so distinct CDR3 sequences, 15% to 20% of them seen just once. The origin of this receptor is a middle-aged woman with Graves' ophthalmopathy. Sequencing input: blood. The rearrangement uses TRBV6-1 and TRBJ1-1; 7 bases agree with TRBD1. CDR3 DNA: TGTGCCAGCAGTGTTACAGGGGCATACACTGAAGCTTTCTTT. Protein sequence: CASSVTGAYTEAFF.